Reported below is one T cell receptor (beta chain). Per the germline V gene, CDR1 is MGHRA and CDR2 is YSYEKL. V shed 4 bases, J shed 4 bases, and the junction held 15 bases outside the gene matches. The CDR3 is 18 amino acids. The sample is drawn from a study of shared clonotypes between healthy human individuals. Clones were read by immunoSEQ multiplex PCR, and TCRdb kept only the in-frame ones, dropping some. The sample lists over a million clones, over 95% seen once, with approximately 1% in the top ten. Specimen: naive CD4+ T cells sorted from blood. Subset defined: CD45RA+ positively selected. The TCR was taken from a man aged 25 to 45 in good health. The rearrangement links TRBV4-1 to TRBJ2-7, with 11 bases identical to TRBD2. The CDR3 here is CASSPQKELAGVLYEQYF. In DNA form, the CDR3 reads TGCGCCAGCAGCCCGCAAAAAGAACTAGCGGGAGTTTTGTACGAGCAGTACTTC.